This T cell receptor beta chain appears in the sequencing data of a study of cytomegalovirus exposure and HLA in healthy donors. As concerns this clone: Its antigen is not identified.

The CDR3 has 14 amino acids. Unmatched junction bases numbered 3, after V lost 4 bases and J lost 4 bases. Germline CDR1 SGHVS, CDR2 FNYEAQ. Primers for the PCR totalled 60 Vbeta and 13 Jbeta. Method: immunoSEQ multiplex PCR; TCRdb's copy keeps in-frame clones and lacks some. The table includes hundreds of thousands of clones, approximately 88% detected once. Study results and caveats: As a later analysis revealed, most CMV-associated TCR beta chains appeared HLA-restricted. A later analysis linked a missense variant in DCLRE1C to the trimming of TCR beta V and J genes.

The TCR was taken from a boy aged 2 to 9 in good health and CMV-seronegative. The sample comprised PBMCs. This chain connects TRBV7-6 to TRBJ2-3; 9 nucleotides align to TRBD1. As DNA, the CDR3 is TGTGCCAGCAGCTCGAACAGGGGGCCAGATACGCAGTATTTT. Its protein product is CASSSNRGPDTQYF.